The next 24 T cell receptor beta chains were all read from a single sample in a study of blood T cells in healthy people across ages. PCR was performed a second time for about 7 to 12 cycles using a sample-barcoded 5' primer and a J-beta primer mix. MiXCR was run by TCRdb on the 5' RACE reads, yielding one entry per CDR3 protein. The sample lists hundreds of thousands of distinct CDR3 sequences, nearly 60% occurring once. Source material: blood. Receptor source: a man between 25 and 39 years old in good health.

This sequence joins TRBV29-1 and TRBJ1-2; no definite D call. CDR3 length: 12 amino acids. V dropped 7 bases and J dropped 2 bases, with 11 bases sitting between them. Per the germline V gene, CDR1 is SQVTM and CDR2 is ANQGSEA. The CDR3 protein is CSGQTGNYGYTF. The CDR3 nucleotides read TGCAGCGGTCAAACGGGAAACTATGGCTACACCTTC.

The genes are TRBV12-3 or TRBV12-4 and TRBJ2-7; D is unresolved. With 8 bases removed from V and 0 bases from J, the gap between germline ends came to 17 bases. The CDR3 sequence is 15 residues long. CDR3 loop: CASRGPGRNSYEQYF. The CDR3 nucleotides are TGTGCCAGCCGAGGTCCGGGCCGCAACTCCTACGAGCAGTACTTC.

This clonotype was detected a few times. The chain links TRBV3-1 to TRBJ2-7; D not resolved. Germline V lookup: CDR1 LGHDT, CDR2 YNNKEL (reference sequence). This CDR3 region has 16 residues. V lost 1 base and J lost 4, with 17 bases in between. CDR3 residues: CASSQVLGLHPYEQYF. The CDR3 coding sequence is TGTGCCAGCAGCCAAGTCCTGGGTTTACACCCATACGAGCAGTACTTC.

This chain uses TRBV14 with TRBJ2-2, with TRBD2 matching 12 bases. The CDR3 runs to 16 residues. The germline CDR1 and CDR2 sequences are SGHDN and FVKESK. Losses at the gene ends were 3 bases for V and 6 bases for J; bases not matched to a gene: 5. CDR3 sequence reads: CASSHLRLAGAGELFF. The CDR3 DNA is TGTGCCAGCAGCCATCTAAGACTAGCGGGAGCCGGGGAGCTGTTTTTT.

The chain uses TRBV20-1 and TRBJ2-3, with TRBD2 identical over 13 bases. CDR3 length: 15 amino acids. The V gene end was trimmed by 6 bases and the J gene end by 4 bases; junction bases not matched to a gene: 7. In germline, CDR1 is DFQATT, CDR2 SNEGSKA (reference sequence). CDR3 residues: CSAVLAGGPPDTQYF. The CDR3 nucleotides read TGCAGTGCGGTACTAGCGGGAGGGCCGCCAGATACGCAGTATTTT.

The chain has TRBV13 and TRBJ2-4, with D maybe TRBD2 (6 bases). Trimming removed 3 bases from V and 1 base from J, with 16 bases in between. Germline-derived CDR1 and CDR2 are PRHDT and FYEKMQ (reference sequence). The CDR3 runs 17 residues. In DNA form, the CDR3 reads TGTGCCAGCAGCTTGGACTCGGGACTGGGGGCCAAAAACATTCAGTACTTC. Its protein is CASSLDSGLGAKNIQYF.

The sample holds a few counts of this clonotype. The V gene is TRBV4-3, the J gene TRBJ2-7, with TRBD2 identical over 13 bases. This CDR3 region has 16 residues. V shed 4 bases and J 5 bases; nucleotides not matched to a gene: 8. The V gene's germline CDR1 is LGHNA and CDR2 YSLEER. The CDR3 DNA reads as TGCGCCAGCAGCCGAGGCAGGACTAGCGGGAGAAACGAGCAGTACTTC. Protein sequence: CASSRGRTSGRNEQYF.

The chain recombines TRBV29-1 with TRBJ1-2; possibly TRBD1 for D (5 bases). V was cut by 7 bases and J by 3 bases, with 15 bases left in between. The CDR3 has 13 amino acids. Per the germline V gene, CDR1 is SQVTM and CDR2 is ANQGSEA. The CDR3 spells CSGKIPGYYGYTF. The CDR3 region has the DNA TGCAGCGGGAAAATTCCAGGGTACTATGGCTACACCTTC. The full variable domain, completed using reference TRBV29-1 and TRBJ1-2, is SAVISQKPSRDICQRGTSLTIQCQVDSQVTMMFWYRQQPGQSLTLIATANQGSEATYESGFVIDKFPISRPNLTFSTLTVSNMSPEDSSIYLCSGKIPGYYGYTFGSGTRLTVV.

V is TRBV10-3 and J is TRBJ2-3; D perhaps matches TRBD2 (6 bases). V was clipped by 7 bases and J by 1 base, with 9 bases between them. The CDR3 sequence is 13 residues long. The germline V gene has CDR1 ENHRY and CDR2 SYGVKD. Here the CDR3 DNA reads TGTGCCATCACTAGCGATCGCACAGATACGCAGTATTTT. This translates into CAITSDRTDTQYF.

This chain connects TRBV5-1 to TRBJ1-1; 9 bases agree with TRBD1. Germline lookup yields CDR1 SGHRS and CDR2 YFSETQ. The CDR3 runs to 14 residues. V was pared by 6 bases and J by 3 bases, with 6 bases of the junction left unmatched. This chain's CDR3 is CASTQQGADTEAFF. In DNA form, the CDR3 reads TGCGCCAGCACCCAACAGGGGGCGGACACTGAAGCTTTCTTT.

The rearrangement uses TRBV4-3 and TRBJ1-5, with a possible D match to TRBD1 (5 bases). Germline CDR1 is LGHNA and CDR2 is YSLEER. Deletions cut 0 bases from V and 7 bases from J, with 13 bases between. This CDR3 contains 15 residues. Here the CDR3 DNA reads TGCGCCAGCAGCCAAGATTTCAGGGTGGGGCAGCCCCAGCATTTT. It translates to CASSQDFRVGQPQHF.

The chain carries TRBV5-5 and TRBJ1-5, with D unresolved. This CDR3 is built from 19 residues. The V end lost 3 bases, the J end lost 2 bases, and 24 bases lay between the germline ends. From germline, CDR1 is SGHKS and CDR2 YYEKEE (reference sequence). The CDR3 here is CASSSTYVTALGGNQPQHF. The CDR3 region has the DNA TGTGCCAGCAGCTCAACCTACGTAACAGCCCTTGGGGGCAATCAGCCCCAGCATTTT.

This chain joins TRBV28 and TRBJ2-7; 7 bases line up with TRBD2. The length of the CDR3 is 15 residues. V was pared by 1 base and J by 4 bases, with 7 bases of the junction left unmatched. CDR1 and CDR2 from the germline V gene are MDHEN and SYDVKM. Written as DNA, the CDR3 is TGTGCCAGCAGTTTATCCGGGACTAACGTGTACGAGCAGTACTTC. This encodes CASSLSGTNVYEQYF. Supplemented by reference TRBV28 and TRBJ2-7, the full variable domain reads DVKVTQSSRYLVKRTGEKVFLECVQDMDHENMFWYRQDPGLGLRLIYFSYDVKMKEKGDIPEGYSVSREKKERFSLILESASTNQTSMYLCASSLSGTNVYEQYFGPGTRLTVT.

This clonotype was seen a single time. The rearrangement links TRBV20-1 to TRBJ2-7, with 10 bases lining up with TRBD2. The CDR3 is 14 residues long. V was pared by 4 bases and J by 3 bases, with 6 bases of the junction left unmatched. Germline V gives CDR1 DFQATT, CDR2 SNEGSKA (reference sequence). CDR3 sequence reads: CSATHSSGSYEQYF. The DNA for the CDR3 is TGCAGTGCTACCCACTCTAGCGGGAGCTACGAGCAGTACTTC.

This clonotype appeared a few times. This chain joins TRBV27 and TRBJ2-7; 8 bases line up with TRBD1. The CDR3 is made up of 13 amino acids. CDR1 is MNHEY and CDR2 is SMNVEV in the germline V gene (reference sequence). The junction had 9 bases not matched to a gene; V was cut back by 7 bases and J by 7 bases. The CDR3 region is CASKNQGAGEQYF. Written as DNA, the CDR3 is TGTGCCAGCAAAAACCAGGGGGCGGGGGAGCAGTACTTC.

The V call is TRBV3-1, the J call TRBJ1-1; D is unclear. V lost 4 bases and J lost 6, with 24 bases in between. The germline V gene has CDR1 LGHDT and CDR2 YNNKEL (reference sequence). The length of the CDR3 is 17 residues. The CDR3 reads CASSLYPPGIGFPEAFF. DNA of the CDR3: TGTGCCAGCAGCCTCTACCCACCCGGGATAGGGTTCCCTGAAGCTTTCTTT.

The chain couples TRBV6-2 or TRBV6-3 to TRBJ2-1; a weak D match, TRBD2 (6 bases). This CDR3 is 13 amino acids long. V was shortened by 6 bases and J by 5 bases, with 11 bases between the two germline ends. Germline V gene sequence: CDR1 MNHEY, CDR2 SVGEGT. For the CDR3, the DNA is TGTGCCAGCAGGCCGGAGGGTCACAATGAGCAGTTCTTC. Its protein is CASRPEGHNEQFF.

This clonotype showed up just a few times. The J gene is TRBJ1-2, the V gene TRBV6-5, with TRBD1 as a possible D gene (6 bases). The germline V and J ends were trimmed by 7 bases and 4 bases, with 10 bases remaining between them. CDR1 is MNHEY and CDR2 is SVGAGI in the germline V gene. The CDR3 consists of 12 residues. Here the CDR3 reads CASTTGFYGYTF. CDR3 bases: TGTGCCAGCACCACAGGGTTCTATGGCTACACCTTC.

J is TRBJ2-7 and V is TRBV7-9; 7 bases map to TRBD1. The CDR3 loop spans 14 amino acids. CDR1 and CDR2 (germline): SEHNR, FQNEAQ (reference sequence). Trimming cost V 6 bases and J 5 bases; bases outside gene matches: 10. CDR3 DNA: TGTGCCAGCAGACCCCCGACAGGGTCCCACGAGCAGTACTTC. As protein: CASRPPTGSHEQYF.

This clonotype was found once. The rearrangement joins TRBV6-5 to TRBJ1-2; the match to TRBD1 covers 12 bases. The CDR3 covers 18 residues. J was trimmed by 6 bases and V by 0 bases; bases with no gene match: 11. CDR1 is MNHEY, CDR2 SVGAGI, per germline. CDR3 residues: CASSYSMSGTGGFDGYTF. The CDR3 region has the DNA TGTGCCAGCAGTTACTCGATGTCCGGGACAGGGGGCTTTGATGGCTACACCTTC.

The chain links TRBV5-1 to TRBJ2-3, with unresolved D. Looked up from germline, CDR1 is SGHRS and CDR2 is YFSETQ. CDR3 length: 14 amino acids. V was shortened by 0 bases and J by 2 bases, with 7 bases between the two germline ends. The CDR3 loop is CASSLGHFTDTQYF. CDR3 bases: TGCGCCAGCAGCTTGGGACATTTCACAGATACGCAGTATTTT. The whole variable domain, remainder taken from reference TRBV5-1 and TRBJ2-3, is KAGVTQTPRYLIKTRGQQVTLSCSPISGHRSVSWYQQTPGQGLQFLFEYFSETQRNKGNFPGRFSGRQFSNSRSEMNVSTLELGDSALYLCASSLGHFTDTQYFGPGTRLTVL.

V usage is TRBV5-4 and J usage is TRBJ2-7; 10 bases match TRBD2. The assigned J gene may be wrong: the sequence end matches TRBJ2-5 better. From germline, CDR1 is SGHNT and CDR2 YYREEE (reference sequence). This CDR3 region has 15 residues. Here the CDR3 DNA reads TGTGCCAGCAGCTCGCCCCTAGCGGGGGAAGAGACCCAGTACTTC. Its translation: CASSSPLAGEETQYF.

The chain recombines TRBV10-3 with TRBJ2-1; the D is unclear. Germline CDR1 is ENHRY and CDR2 is SYGVKD. The CDR3 consists of 15 residues. The V end was cut by 0 bases, the J end by 7 bases, with 13 bases between. CDR3 loop: CAISESSVVLNEQFF. In DNA, the CDR3 is TGTGCCATCAGTGAGTCGAGCGTGGTTCTGAATGAGCAGTTCTTC.

The rearrangement uses TRBV10-3 and TRBJ2-7; 10 bases match TRBD1. V lost 2 bases, J lost 1 base, and 8 bases stayed unmatched. The CDR3 contains 17 residues. Germline values: CDR1 ENHRY, CDR2 SYGVKD. The CDR3 sequence is CAISETEGTGVSYEQYF. CDR3 sequence (DNA): TGTGCCATCAGTGAGACAGAGGGGACAGGGGTTTCCTACGAGCAGTACTTC.